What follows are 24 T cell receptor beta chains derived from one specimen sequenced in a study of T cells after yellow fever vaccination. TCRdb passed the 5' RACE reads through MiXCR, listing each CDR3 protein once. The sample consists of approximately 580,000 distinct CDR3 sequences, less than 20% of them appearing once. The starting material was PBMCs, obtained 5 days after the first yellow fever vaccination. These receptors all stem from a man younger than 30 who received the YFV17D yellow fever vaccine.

The CDR3 protein is CASSRGPSNQPQHF. DNA for the CDR3: TGCGCCAGCAGTCGTGGCCCGAGCAATCAGCCCCAGCATTTT. This chain links TRBV4-3 with TRBJ1-5; D call uncertain. This CDR3 region has 14 residues. V was shortened by 6 bases and J by 1 base, with 10 bases between the two germline ends. Looked up from germline, CDR1 is LGHNA and CDR2 is YSLEER.

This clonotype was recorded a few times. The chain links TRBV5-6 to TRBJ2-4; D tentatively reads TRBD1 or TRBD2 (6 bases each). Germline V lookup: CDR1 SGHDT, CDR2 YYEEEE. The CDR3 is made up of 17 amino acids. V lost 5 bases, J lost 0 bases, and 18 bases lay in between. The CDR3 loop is CASSLLRGQIAKNIQYF. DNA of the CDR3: TGTGCCAGCAGTTTACTTCGGGGGCAAATAGCCAAAAACATTCAGTACTTC.

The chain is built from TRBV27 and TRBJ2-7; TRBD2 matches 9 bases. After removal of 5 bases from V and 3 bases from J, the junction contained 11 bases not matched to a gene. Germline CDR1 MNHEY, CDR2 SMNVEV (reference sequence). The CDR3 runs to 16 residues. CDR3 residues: CASSRGGGRTGYEQYF. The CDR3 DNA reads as TGTGCCAGCAGTCGCGGGGGGGGGCGTACCGGCTACGAGCAGTACTTC.

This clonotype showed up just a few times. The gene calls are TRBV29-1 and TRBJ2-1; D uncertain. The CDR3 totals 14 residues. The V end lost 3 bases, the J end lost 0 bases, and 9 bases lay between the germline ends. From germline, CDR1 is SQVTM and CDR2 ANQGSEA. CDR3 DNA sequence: TGCAGCGTTGACGGCCGAGACTCCTACAATGAGCAGTTCTTC. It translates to CSVDGRDSYNEQFF.

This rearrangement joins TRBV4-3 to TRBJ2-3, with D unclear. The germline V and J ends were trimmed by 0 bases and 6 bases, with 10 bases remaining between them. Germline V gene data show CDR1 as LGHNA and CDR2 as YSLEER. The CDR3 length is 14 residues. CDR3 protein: CASSQDQLRDTQYF. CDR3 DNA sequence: TGCGCCAGCAGCCAAGATCAGCTGCGGGATACGCAGTATTTT.

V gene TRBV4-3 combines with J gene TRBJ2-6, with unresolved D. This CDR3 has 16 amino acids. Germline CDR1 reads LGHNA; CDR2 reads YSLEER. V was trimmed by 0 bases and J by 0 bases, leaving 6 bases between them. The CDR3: CASSQEPSSGANVLTF. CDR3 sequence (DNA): TGCGCCAGCAGCCAAGAACCCAGCTCTGGGGCCAACGTCCTGACTTTC.

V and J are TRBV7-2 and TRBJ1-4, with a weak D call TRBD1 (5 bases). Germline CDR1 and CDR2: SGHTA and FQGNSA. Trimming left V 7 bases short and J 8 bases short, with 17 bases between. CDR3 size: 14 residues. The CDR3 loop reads CASNEGTSGEKLFF. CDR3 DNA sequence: TGTGCCAGCAACGAAGGGACCTCAGGGGAAAAACTGTTTTTT.

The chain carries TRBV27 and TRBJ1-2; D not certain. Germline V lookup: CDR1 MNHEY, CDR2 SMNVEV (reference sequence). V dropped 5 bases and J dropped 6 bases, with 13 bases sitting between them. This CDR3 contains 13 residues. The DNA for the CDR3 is TGTGCCAGCAGTCCTGCCCAGCATGATGGCTACACCTTC. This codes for CASSPAQHDGYTF.

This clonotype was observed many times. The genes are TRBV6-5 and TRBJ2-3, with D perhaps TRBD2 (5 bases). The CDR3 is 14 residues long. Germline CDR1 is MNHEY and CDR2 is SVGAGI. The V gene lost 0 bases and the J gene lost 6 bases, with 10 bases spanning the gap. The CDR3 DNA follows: TGTGCCAGCAGTTACTCGAGGGTCTACGATACGCAGTATTTT. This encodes CASSYSRVYDTQYF.

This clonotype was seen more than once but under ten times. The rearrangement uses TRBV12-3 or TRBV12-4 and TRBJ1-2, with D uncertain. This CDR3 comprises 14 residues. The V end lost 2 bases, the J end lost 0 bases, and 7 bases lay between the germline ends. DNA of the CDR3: TGTGCCAGCAGTTTAACAGTTACTAACTATGGCTACACCTTC. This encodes CASSLTVTNYGYTF.

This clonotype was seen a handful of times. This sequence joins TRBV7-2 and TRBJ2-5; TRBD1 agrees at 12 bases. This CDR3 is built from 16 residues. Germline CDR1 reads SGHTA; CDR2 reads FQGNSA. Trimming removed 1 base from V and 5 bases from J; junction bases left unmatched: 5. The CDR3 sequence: CASSLGDRGLLETQYF. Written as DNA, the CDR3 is TGTGCCAGCAGCTTAGGGGACAGGGGGCTGTTGGAGACCCAGTACTTC.

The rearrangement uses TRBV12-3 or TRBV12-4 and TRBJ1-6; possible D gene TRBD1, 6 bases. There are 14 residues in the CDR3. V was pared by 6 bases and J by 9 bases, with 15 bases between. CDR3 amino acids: CASRGTGTGSPLHF. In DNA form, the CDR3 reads TGTGCCAGCAGAGGAACAGGGACGGGTTCACCCCTCCACTTT.

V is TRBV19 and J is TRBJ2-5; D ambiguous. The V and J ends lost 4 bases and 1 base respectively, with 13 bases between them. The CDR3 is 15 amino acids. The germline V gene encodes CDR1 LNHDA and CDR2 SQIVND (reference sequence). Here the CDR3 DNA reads TGTGCCAGTAGTAAGGGCGGCACATTCCAAGAGACCCAGTACTTC. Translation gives CASSKGGTFQETQYF.

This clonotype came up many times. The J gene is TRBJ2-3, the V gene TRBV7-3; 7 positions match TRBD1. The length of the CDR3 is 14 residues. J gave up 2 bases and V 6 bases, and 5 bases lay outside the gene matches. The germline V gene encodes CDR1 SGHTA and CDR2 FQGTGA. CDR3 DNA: TGTGCCAGCAGTTCGACAGGGTCCACAGATACGCAGTATTTT. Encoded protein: CASSSTGSTDTQYF. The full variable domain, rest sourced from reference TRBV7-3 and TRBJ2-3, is GAGVSQTPSNKVTEKGKYVELRCDPISGHTALYWYRQSLGQGPEFLIYFQGTGAADDSGLPNDRFFAVRPEGSVSTLKIQRTERGDSAVYLCASSSTGSTDTQYFGPGTRLTVL.

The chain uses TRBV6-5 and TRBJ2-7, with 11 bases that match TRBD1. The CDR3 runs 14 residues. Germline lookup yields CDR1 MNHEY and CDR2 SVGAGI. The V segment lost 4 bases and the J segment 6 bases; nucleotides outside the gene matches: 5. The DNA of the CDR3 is TGTGCCAGCAGTTGGGACAGGGGGACGGGCGAGCAGTACTTC. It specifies CASSWDRGTGEQYF.

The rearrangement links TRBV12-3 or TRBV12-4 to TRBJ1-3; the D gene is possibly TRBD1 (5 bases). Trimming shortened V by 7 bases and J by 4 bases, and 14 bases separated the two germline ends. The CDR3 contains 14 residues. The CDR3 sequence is CASTGRRAGNTIYF. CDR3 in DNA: TGTGCCAGCACAGGGAGACGGGCGGGAAACACCATATATTTT.

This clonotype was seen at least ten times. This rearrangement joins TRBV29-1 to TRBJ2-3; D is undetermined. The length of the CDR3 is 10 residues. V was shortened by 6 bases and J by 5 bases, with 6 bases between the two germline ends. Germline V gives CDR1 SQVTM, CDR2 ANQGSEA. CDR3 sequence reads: CSVRKDTQYF. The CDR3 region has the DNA TGCAGCGTGAGAAAAGATACGCAGTATTTT.

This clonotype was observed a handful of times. CDR3 in DNA: TGCAGTGCTAGAGATATTGACAATCCCTATGGCTACACCTTC. Amino acids: CSARDIDNPYGYTF. This chain joins TRBV20-1 and TRBJ1-2; D call uncertain. The CDR3 spans 14 residues. Germline V lookup: CDR1 DFQATT, CDR2 SNEGSKA (reference sequence). V lost 0 bases and J lost 4, with 12 bases in between.

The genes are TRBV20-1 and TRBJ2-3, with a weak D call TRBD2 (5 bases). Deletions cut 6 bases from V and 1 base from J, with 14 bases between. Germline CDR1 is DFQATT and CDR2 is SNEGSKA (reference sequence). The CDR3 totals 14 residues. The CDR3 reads CSARRTPGTDTQYF. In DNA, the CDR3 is TGCAGTGCCCGGCGGACTCCGGGCACAGATACGCAGTATTTT.

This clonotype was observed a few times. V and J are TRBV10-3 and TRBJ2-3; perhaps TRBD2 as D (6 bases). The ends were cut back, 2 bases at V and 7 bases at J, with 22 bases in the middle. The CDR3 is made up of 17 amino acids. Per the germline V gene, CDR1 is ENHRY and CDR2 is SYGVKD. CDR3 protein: CAISETSEAGSKYTQYF. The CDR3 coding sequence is TGTGCCATCAGTGAGACGAGTGAGGCGGGGAGCAAGTATACGCAGTATTTT.

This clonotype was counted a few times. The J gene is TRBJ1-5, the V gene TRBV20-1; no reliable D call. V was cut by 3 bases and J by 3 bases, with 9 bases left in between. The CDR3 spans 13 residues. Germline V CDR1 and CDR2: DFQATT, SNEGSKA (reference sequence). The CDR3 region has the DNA TGCAGTGCTAGTGGCGGGCCCAATCAGCCCCAGCATTTT. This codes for CSASGGPNQPQHF.

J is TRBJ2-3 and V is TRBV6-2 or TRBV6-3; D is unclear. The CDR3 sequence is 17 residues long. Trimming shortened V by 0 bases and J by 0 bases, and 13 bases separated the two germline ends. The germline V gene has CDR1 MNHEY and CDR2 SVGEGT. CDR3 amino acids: CASSYSKLGGSTDTQYF. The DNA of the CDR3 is TGTGCCAGCAGTTACTCGAAACTGGGCGGAAGCACAGATACGCAGTATTTT.

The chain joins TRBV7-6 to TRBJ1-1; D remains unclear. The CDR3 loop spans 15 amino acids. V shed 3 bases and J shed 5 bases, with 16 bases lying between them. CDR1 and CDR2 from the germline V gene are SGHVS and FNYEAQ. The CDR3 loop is CASSFLPGQATEAFF. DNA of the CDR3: TGTGCCAGCAGCTTTCTACCCGGCCAGGCGACTGAAGCTTTCTTT. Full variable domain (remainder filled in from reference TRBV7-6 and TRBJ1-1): GAGVSQSPRYKVTKRGQDVALRCDPISGHVSLYWYRQALGQGPEFLTYFNYEAQQDKSGLPNDRFSAERPEGSISTLTIQRTEQRDSAMYRCASSFLPGQATEAFFGQGTRLTVV.

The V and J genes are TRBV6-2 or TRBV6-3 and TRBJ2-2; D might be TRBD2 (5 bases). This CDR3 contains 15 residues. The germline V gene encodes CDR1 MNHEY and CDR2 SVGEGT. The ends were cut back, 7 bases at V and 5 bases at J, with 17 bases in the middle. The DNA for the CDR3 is TGTGCCAGCACGGAATGGCTCGAGGGTACCGGGGAGCTGTTTTTT. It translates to CASTEWLEGTGELFF.